This T cell receptor beta chain was captured by sequencing in a study of blood T cells in healthy people across ages. The length of the CDR3 is 15 residues. Germline V gives CDR1 MGHRA, CDR2 YSYEKL. Unmatched junction bases numbered 0, after V lost 1 base and J lost 7 bases. The second PCR ran about 6 to 12 cycles with a sample-barcoded 5' primer and J-beta primers. TCRdb re-called the 5' RACE reads with MiXCR, one entry per CDR3 protein. The sample has around 700,000 distinct CDR3 sequences, roughly 25% seen once. The same specimen was also included in a second study, on T cells of mothers and their children.

This receptor was obtained from a boy between 10 and 17 years old in good health. Sequencing used blood. J is TRBJ2-4 and V is TRBV4-1; 14 bases match TRBD2. CDR3 protein: CASSQGLAGGNIQYF. Here the CDR3 DNA reads TGCGCCAGCAGCCAAGGACTAGCGGGAGGGAACATTCAGTACTTC.